This T cell receptor (beta chain) was sequenced in a study of preoperative IRX-2 immunotherapy in early breast cancer. This clone was seen a handful of times. The treatment is: preoperative locoregional IRX-2 cytokine immunotherapy. This phase Ib study tested locoregional IRX-2 cytokine immunotherapy given before surgery. The protocol was immunoSEQ multiplex PCR, while the TCRdb copy is restricted to in-frame clones and leaves out a portion. The sample yields roughly 93,000 clones, approximately 90% seen once. The sequenced sample was tumor tissue, obtained after IRX-2 immunotherapy. The clonotype was recovered from a human donor with breast cancer.

This CDR3 reads CASSPTTSSGNTIYF. CDR3 bases: TGTGCCAGCAGCCCTACAACCTCCTCTGGAAACACCATATATTTT. V and J are TRBV7-5 and TRBJ1-3. TRBV7-5 is reported as a pseudogene. This CDR3 spans 15 amino acids.